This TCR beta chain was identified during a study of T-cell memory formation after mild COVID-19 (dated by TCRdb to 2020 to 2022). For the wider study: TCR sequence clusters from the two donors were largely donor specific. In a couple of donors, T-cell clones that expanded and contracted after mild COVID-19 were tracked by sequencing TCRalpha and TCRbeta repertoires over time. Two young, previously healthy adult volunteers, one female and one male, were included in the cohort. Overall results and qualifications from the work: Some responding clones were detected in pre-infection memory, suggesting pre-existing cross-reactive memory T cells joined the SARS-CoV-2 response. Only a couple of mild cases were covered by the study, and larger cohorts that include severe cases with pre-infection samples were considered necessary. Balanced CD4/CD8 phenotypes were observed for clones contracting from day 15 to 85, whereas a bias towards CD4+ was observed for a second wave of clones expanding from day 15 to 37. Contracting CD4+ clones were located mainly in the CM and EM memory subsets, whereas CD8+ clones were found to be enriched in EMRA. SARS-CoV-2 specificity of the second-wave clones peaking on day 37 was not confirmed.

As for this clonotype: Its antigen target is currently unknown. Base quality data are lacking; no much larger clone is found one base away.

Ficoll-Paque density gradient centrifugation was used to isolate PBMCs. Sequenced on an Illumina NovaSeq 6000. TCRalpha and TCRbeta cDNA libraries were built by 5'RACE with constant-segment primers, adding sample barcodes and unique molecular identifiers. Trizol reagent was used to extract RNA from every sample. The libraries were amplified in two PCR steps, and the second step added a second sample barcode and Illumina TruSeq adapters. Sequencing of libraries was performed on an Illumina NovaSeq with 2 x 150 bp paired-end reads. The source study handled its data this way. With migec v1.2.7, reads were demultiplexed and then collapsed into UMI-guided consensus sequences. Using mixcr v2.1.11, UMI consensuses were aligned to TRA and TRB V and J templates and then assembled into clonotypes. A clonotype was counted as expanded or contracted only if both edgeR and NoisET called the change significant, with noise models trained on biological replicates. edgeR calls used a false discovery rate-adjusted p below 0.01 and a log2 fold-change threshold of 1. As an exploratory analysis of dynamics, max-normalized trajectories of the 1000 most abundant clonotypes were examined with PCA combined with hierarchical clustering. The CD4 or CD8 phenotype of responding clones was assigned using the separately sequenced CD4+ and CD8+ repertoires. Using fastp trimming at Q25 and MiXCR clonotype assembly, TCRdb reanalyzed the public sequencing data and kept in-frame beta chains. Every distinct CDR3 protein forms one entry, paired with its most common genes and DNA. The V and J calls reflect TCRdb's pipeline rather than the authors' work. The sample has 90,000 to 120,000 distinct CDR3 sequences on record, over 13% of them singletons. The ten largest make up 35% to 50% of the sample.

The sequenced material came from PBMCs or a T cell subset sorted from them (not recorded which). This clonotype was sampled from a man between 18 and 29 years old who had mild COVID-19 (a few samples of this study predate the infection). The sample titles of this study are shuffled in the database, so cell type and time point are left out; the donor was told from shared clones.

The CDR3 protein sequence reads: CASTPGSVGAGEQFF. The nucleotide sequence is given as TGTGCCAGCACCCCGGGTTCCGTCGGGGCCGGTGAGCAGTTCTTC. Here the chain combines TRBV27 and TRBJ2-1; the D gene could be TRBD1 or TRBD2, each one agreeing over 5 bases. Per the germline V gene (reference sequence), MNHEY is the CDR1 and SMNVEV is the CDR2. The trim is 7 bases for V and 9 bases for J, with a gap of 22 bases between the germline ends. Spanning cysteine to phenylalanine, the CDR3 consists of 15 amino acids. Of all the DNA, just the CDR3 is kept, 45 bases in frame from base 1.